The clone carrying this T cell receptor (beta chain) was detected only a few times. Its antigen remains unknown. The data were obtained in a study of vaccination and CD4 T cells after COVID-19. Study-wide context: Convalescents were six males and four females, two of them Hispanic. Spike peptides, overlapping and drawn from SARS-CoV-2, HCoV-NL63, HCoV-OC43 and HCoV-229E, were used to stimulate cells.

The CDR3 is made up of 14 amino acids. Germline V gene data show CDR1 as SGHTA and CDR2 as FQGNSA. J gave up 4 bases and V 1 base, and 1 base lay outside the gene matches. Treatment denoted: approximately 10-day PBMC culture with coronavirus spike peptide pools or control peptides (ViraFEST assay). Collection of the unexposed donor's CD4+ T cells took place before the COVID-19 pandemic (2011-2018). Cultured CD4+ T cells had their DNA profiled by the Oncomine TCR Beta short-read assay. In this case, cultured CD4+ T cells provided the extracted genomic DNA. A single record per CDR3 protein comes from TCRdb applying MiXCR to the PCR reads. The data hold roughly 9,300 distinct CDR3 sequences, with less than 35% observed a single time.

This sequence was found in a human donor in good health. This rearrangement joins TRBV7-2 to TRBJ2-7, with 10 bases matching TRBD1. The sample was CD4+ T cells from blood, cultured in vitro. The CDR3 DNA sequence: TGTGCCAGCAGCTTAGGGGGACAGGGGTACGAGCAGTACTTC. Its protein is CASSLGGQGYEQYF. The full variable domain, its missing parts supplied by reference TRBV7-2 and TRBJ2-7, is GAGVSQSPSNKVTEKGKDVELRCDPISGHTALYWYRQSLGQGLEFLIYFQGNSAPDKSGLPSDRFSAERTGGSVSTLTIQRTQQEDSAVYLCASSLGGQGYEQYFGPGTRLTVT.